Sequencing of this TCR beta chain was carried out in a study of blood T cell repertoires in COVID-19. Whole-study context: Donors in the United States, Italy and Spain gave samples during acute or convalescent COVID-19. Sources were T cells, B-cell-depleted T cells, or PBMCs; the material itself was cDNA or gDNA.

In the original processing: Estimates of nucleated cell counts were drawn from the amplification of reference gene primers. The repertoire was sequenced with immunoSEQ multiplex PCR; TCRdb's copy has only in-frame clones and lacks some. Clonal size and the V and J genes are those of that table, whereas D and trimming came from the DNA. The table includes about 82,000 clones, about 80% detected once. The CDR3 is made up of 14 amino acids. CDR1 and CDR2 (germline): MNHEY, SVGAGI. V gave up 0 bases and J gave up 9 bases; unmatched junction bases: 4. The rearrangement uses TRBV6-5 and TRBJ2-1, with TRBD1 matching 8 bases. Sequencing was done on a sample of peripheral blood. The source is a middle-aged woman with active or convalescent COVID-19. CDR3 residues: CASSYSQGAGEQFF. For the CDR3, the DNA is TGTGCCAGCAGTTACTCGCAGGGGGCTGGTGAGCAGTTCTTC.